This T cell receptor (beta chain) was sequenced for a study of cytomegalovirus exposure and HLA in healthy donors. In germline, CDR1 is SGHTA, CDR2 FQGNSA. The CDR3 sequence is 14 residues long. The V gene lost 1 base and the J gene lost 8 bases, with 11 bases spanning the gap. Worth noting for this clone: Antigen unknown.

The PCR ran on 60 Vbeta and 13 Jbeta primers. Clones were sequenced by immunoSEQ multiplex PCR, and TCRdb holds only the in-frame ones, with some missing. The sample carries over 150,000 clones, about 80% recorded once. General observations from the study: A later analysis associated 15,000 or so TCR beta sequences with HLA alleles at a 0.05 false discovery rate. In vitro assays verified that three CMV-associated chains recognized CMV antigens specifically. Later genetic work tied a missense DCLRE1C variant to beta-chain V and J trimming.

The sequencing input was PBMCs. The chain couples TRBV7-2 to TRBJ1-4; possibly TRBD1 for D (5 bases). This TCR was recovered from a woman aged 50 to 65 in good health and CMV-seronegative. The CDR3 region has the DNA TGTGCCAGCAGCTTAGGGGTCAGGGAAGAAAAACTGTTTTTT. This encodes CASSLGVREEKLFF.